This passage covers 2 T cell receptor beta chains from one sample sequenced in a study of regulatory T cells in long-lasting Graves disease. Assembly of TCR beta libraries relied on iRepertoire HTBI primers together with Arm-PCR of CDR3 regions. MiXCR was run by TCRdb on the multiplex PCR reads, yielding one entry per CDR3 protein. Of over 350,000 distinct CDR3 sequences detected, less than 25% appear once; the ten largest clones hold around 20%. Sample time point: persistent/refractory GD, antithyroid drugs over 5 years with positive TRAb. The TCR library was made from RNA extracted from PBMCs. Material: peripheral blood mononuclear cells (PBMCs), obtained when the disease was refractory, from a patient treated with antithyroid drugs. These receptors were collected from a female donor with Graves disease.

CDR3 region: CAWSIGAGDDEQYF. CDR3 DNA: TGTGCCTGGAGTATTGGAGCGGGAGATGACGAGCAGTACTTC. The chain couples TRBV30 to TRBJ2-7; 8 bases map to TRBD2. The junction had 8 bases not matched to a gene; V was cut back by 2 bases and J by 5 bases. The CDR3 is 14 residues long. Germline CDR1 GTSNPN, CDR2 SVGIG (reference sequence).

This clonotype was picked up many times. The V and J genes are TRBV28 and TRBJ2-7, with D possibly being TRBD2 (7 bases). V gave up 6 bases and J gave up 3 bases, with 21 bases separating them. Germline CDR1 MDHEN, CDR2 SYDVKM. The CDR3 is 16 amino acids. DNA for the CDR3: TGTGCCAGCAGCCCCCTTGCAGGGGAGGGGTTCTACGAGCAGTACTTC. This translates into CASSPLAGEGFYEQYF.